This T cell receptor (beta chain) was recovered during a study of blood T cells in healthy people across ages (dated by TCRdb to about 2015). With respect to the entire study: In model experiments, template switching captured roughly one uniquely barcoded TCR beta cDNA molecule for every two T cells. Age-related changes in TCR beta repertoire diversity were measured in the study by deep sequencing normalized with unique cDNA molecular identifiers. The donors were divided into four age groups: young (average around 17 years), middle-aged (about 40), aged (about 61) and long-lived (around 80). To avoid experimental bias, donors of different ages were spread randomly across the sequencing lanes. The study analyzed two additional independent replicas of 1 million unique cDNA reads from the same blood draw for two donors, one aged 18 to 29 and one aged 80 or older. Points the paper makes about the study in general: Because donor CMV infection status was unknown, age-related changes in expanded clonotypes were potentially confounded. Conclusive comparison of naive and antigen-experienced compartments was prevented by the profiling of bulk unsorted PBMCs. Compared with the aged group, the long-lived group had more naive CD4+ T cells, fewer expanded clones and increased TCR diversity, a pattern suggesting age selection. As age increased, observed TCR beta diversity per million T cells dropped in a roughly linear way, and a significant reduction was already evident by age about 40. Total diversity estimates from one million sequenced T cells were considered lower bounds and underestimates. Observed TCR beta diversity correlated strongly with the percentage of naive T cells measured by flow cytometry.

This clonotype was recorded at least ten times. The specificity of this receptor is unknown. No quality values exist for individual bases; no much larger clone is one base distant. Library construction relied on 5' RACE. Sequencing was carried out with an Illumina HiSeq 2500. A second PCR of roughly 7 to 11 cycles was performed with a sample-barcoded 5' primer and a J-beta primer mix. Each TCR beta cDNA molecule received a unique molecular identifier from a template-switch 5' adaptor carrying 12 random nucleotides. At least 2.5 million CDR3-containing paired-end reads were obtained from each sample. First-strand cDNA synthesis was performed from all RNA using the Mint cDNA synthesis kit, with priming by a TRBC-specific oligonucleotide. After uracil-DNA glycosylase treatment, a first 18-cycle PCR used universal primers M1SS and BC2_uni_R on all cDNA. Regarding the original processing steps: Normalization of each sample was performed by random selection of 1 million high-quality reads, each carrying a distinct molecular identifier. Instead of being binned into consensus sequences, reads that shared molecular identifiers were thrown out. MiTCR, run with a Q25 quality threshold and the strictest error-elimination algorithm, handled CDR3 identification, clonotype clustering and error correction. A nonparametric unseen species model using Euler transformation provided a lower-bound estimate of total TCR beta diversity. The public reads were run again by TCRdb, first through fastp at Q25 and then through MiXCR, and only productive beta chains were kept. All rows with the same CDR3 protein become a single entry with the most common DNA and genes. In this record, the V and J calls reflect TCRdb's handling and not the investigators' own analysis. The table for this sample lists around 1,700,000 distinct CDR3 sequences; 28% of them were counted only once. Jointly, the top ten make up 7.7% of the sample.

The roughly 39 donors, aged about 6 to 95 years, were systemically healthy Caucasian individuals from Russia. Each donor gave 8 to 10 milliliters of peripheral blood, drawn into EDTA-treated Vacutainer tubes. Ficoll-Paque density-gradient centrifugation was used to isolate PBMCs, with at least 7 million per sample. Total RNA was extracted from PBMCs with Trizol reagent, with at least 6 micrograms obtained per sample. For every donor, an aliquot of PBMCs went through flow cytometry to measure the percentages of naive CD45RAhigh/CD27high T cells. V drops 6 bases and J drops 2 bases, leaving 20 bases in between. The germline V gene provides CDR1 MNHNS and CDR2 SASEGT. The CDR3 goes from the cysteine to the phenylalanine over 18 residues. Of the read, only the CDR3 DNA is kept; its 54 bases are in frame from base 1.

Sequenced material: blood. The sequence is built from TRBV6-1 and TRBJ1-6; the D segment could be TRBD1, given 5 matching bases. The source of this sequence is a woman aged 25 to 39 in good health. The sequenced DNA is TGTGCCAGCAGCGGACCCGCGAGGGGAATTGCCTATAATTCACCCCTCCACTTT. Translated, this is CASSGPARGIAYNSPLHF.